The 11 T cell receptor beta chains reported below all come from one sample, sequenced in a study of T cell repertoires in cytomegalovirus infection. TCRdb analysed the reads with MiXCR anew, one entry per CDR3 protein. The table lists about 680,000 distinct CDR3 sequences, 24% of them singletons. Material: CD8+ T cells from PBMCs. These receptor sequences come from a human donor in good health (CMV status not recorded). Some clones in this sample may be carry-over from other donors' samples.

The chain is built from TRBV4-2 and TRBJ2-6; 7 bases fit TRBD1. After removal of 4 bases from V and 1 base from J, the junction contained 7 bases not matched to a gene. The CDR3 extends over 17 amino acids. In germline, CDR1 is LGHNA, CDR2 YNFKEQ. The CDR3 reads CASSLGTAVSGANVLTF. CDR3 in DNA: TGTGCCAGCAGCCTAGGGACAGCGGTTTCTGGGGCCAACGTCCTGACTTTC.

The V and J genes are TRBV15 and TRBJ2-6; 7 bases are shared with TRBD1. The CDR3 spans 16 residues. The ends lost 5 bases at V and 0 bases at J; junction bases unmatched: 4. Germline loops: CDR1 LNHNV, CDR2 YYDKDF (reference sequence). The CDR3 is CATSEGQFSGANVLTF. As DNA, the CDR3 is TGTGCCACCAGCGAGGGACAGTTCTCTGGGGCCAACGTCCTGACTTTC.

This clonotype was recorded a few times. The germline gene is not matched at one end of the junction; a read error may be the cause. The gene calls are TRBV6-2 or TRBV6-3 and TRBJ2-4; D perhaps matches TRBD1 (5 bases). This CDR3 region has 12 residues. The germline CDR1 and CDR2 sequences are MNHEY and SVGEGT. The CDR3 DNA is TGTGCCAGCAGTTACCTTGACAGTCCTGAGGACTTC. It codes for CASSYLDSPEDF.

The chain is built from TRBV20-1 and TRBJ1-2; TRBD1 matches at 8 bases. The CDR3 is 17 residues long. CDR1 and CDR2 from the germline V gene are DFQATT and SNEGSKA (reference sequence). Losses at the gene ends were 1 base for V and 4 bases for J; bases not matched to a gene: 14. The CDR3 DNA reads TGCAGTGCTAGAGCCGGGCAGGGGGCCTTTTCGGGCTATGGCTACACCTTC. The encoded protein is CSARAGQGAFSGYGYTF.

The genes are TRBV6-6 and TRBJ2-2; D may correspond to TRBD1 or TRBD2 (5 bases each). This CDR3 has 17 amino acids. The germline V gene encodes CDR1 MNHNY and CDR2 SVGAGI (reference sequence). The germline V and J ends were trimmed by 4 bases and 1 base, with 16 bases remaining between them. CDR3 in DNA: TGTGCCAGCAGTTTCTCGCCGGGACCTAAGAACACCGGGGAGCTGTTTTTT. Protein: CASSFSPGPKNTGELFF.

The chain recombines TRBV6-2 or TRBV6-3 with TRBJ2-7; D unresolved. CDR3 length: 13 residues. V was pared by 2 bases and J by 3 bases, with 8 bases between. Germline CDR1 is MNHEY and CDR2 is SVGEGT. The CDR3 protein is CASSYRADYEQYV. The CDR3 coding sequence is TGTGCCAGCAGTTACCGGGCAGACTACGAGCAGTACGTC.

This clonotype turned up a few times. This rearrangement joins TRBV5-4 to TRBJ2-7, with D possibly being TRBD1 (6 bases). The length of the CDR3 is 17 residues. Germline V lookup: CDR1 SGHNT, CDR2 YYREEE (reference sequence). The V end was cut by 3 bases, the J end by 2 bases, with 21 bases between. The CDR3 DNA sequence: TGTGCCAGCAGCTCCATCGGGTCAGGGGAAGTCCCCTACGAGCAGTACTTC. It translates to CASSSIGSGEVPYEQYF. Filled out from reference TRBV5-4 and TRBJ2-7, the complete variable domain reads ETGVTQSPTHLIKTRGQQVTLRCSSQSGHNTVSWYQQALGQGPQFIFQYYREEENGRGNFPPRFSGLQFPNYSSELNVNALELDDSALYLCASSSIGSGEVPYEQYFGPGTRLTVT.

CDR3 protein: CASSWGPDGSPLHF. The CDR3 DNA reads as TGTGCCAGCAGCTGGGGGCCCGATGGGTCACCCCTCCACTTT. This chain joins TRBV3-1 and TRBJ1-6, with D possibly TRBD1 on 6 matching bases. Per germline, CDR1 LGHDT and CDR2 YNNKEL (reference sequence). This CDR3 region has 14 residues. V was trimmed by 5 bases and J by 10 bases, leaving 15 bases between them. Looking up the rest from reference TRBV3-1 and TRBJ1-6 gives the full variable domain: DTAVSQTPKYLVTQMGNDKSIKCEQNLGHDTMYWYKQDSKKFLKIMFSYNNKELIINETVPNRFSPKSPDKAHLNLHINSLELGDSAVYFCASSWGPDGSPLHFGNGTRLTVT.

This clonotype was observed a few times. The chain carries TRBV10-3 and TRBJ2-7; 8 bases map to TRBD1. There are 12 residues in the CDR3. CDR1 is ENHRY, CDR2 SYGVKD, per germline. Losses at the gene ends were 0 bases for V and 12 bases for J; bases not matched to a gene: 4. CDR3 residues: CAISESLDRAYV. The CDR3 DNA sequence: TGTGCCATCAGTGAGTCGTTGGACAGGGCGTACGTC.

The chain employs TRBV4-3 and TRBJ2-1; tentatively, D is TRBD2 (6 bases). Trimming took off 0 bases at V and 7 bases at J, with 16 bases between the two ends. The CDR3 loop spans 16 amino acids. Germline-derived CDR1 and CDR2 are LGHNA and YSLEER. The CDR3 spells CASSQDGGGILNEQFF. The CDR3 DNA is TGCGCCAGCAGCCAAGATGGTGGAGGGATCTTAAATGAGCAGTTCTTC.

The chain links TRBV6-2 or TRBV6-3 to TRBJ1-4, with a possible D match to TRBD1 (6 bases). Germline V gene data show CDR1 as MNHEY and CDR2 as SVGEGT. The CDR3 is made up of 18 amino acids. The V end lost 4 bases, the J end lost 5 bases, and 23 bases lay between the germline ends. The CDR3 loop reads CASSSLRGAAILNEKLFF. The CDR3 DNA follows: TGTGCCAGCAGTTCCCTCAGGGGAGCTGCCATCCTCAATGAAAAACTGTTTTTT.